Following are 14 T cell receptor beta chains from one sample sequenced in a study of blood T cell repertoires in COVID-19. Assay used: immunoSEQ multiplex PCR; TCRdb lists only in-frame clones, some missing. The data show approximately 480,000 clones, 75% to 90% seen once. The sequenced material came from PBMCs or T cells enriched from blood (not recorded which). Every receptor here comes from a woman aged 18-29 years who had recovered from COVID-19.

DNA of the CDR3: TGTGCCAGCACCCAGTCCCAGAACACTGAAGCTTTCTTT. This gives the protein CASTQSQNTEAFF. The V gene is TRBV5-4, the J gene TRBJ1-1; D is undetermined. The germline gives CDR1 SGHNT, CDR2 YYREEE (reference sequence). With 6 bases removed from V and 1 base from J, the gap between germline ends came to 10 bases. The CDR3 extends over 13 amino acids.

The DNA of the CDR3 is TGTGCCAGCAGCTCCAGGGGAAAGACTGAAGCTTTCTTT. Protein: CASSSRGKTEAFF. This chain joins TRBV5-4 and TRBJ1-1; a possible D gene is TRBD1 (6 bases). V shed 3 bases and J shed 5 bases, with 11 bases lying between them. Germline values: CDR1 SGHNT, CDR2 YYREEE (reference sequence). The CDR3 has 13 amino acids.

About this clone: Sequence at one end of the junction differs from germline and may be a read error. CDR3 nucleotide sequence: TGTGCGAGCAGCGTGCGCTACGAGCAGTACTTC. It codes for CASSVRYEQYF. The chain is built from TRBV5-6 and TRBJ2-7, with D unresolved. The germline CDR1 and CDR2 sequences are SGHDT and YYEEEE. CDR3 length: 11 residues.

This clone has more than one count but fewer than ten. The rearrangement joins TRBV9 to TRBJ2-2, with a possible D match to TRBD2 (6 bases). The V end lost 1 base, the J end lost 5 bases, and 15 bases lay between the germline ends. The CDR3 is 16 residues long. Germline loops: CDR1 SGDLS, CDR2 YYNGEE. For the CDR3, the DNA is TGTGCCAGCAGCGTAAGACTAGTAACGGAAACCGGGGAGCTGTTTTTT. This translates into CASSVRLVTETGELFF.

The chain carries TRBV11-2 and TRBJ1-2; D gene unclear. The CDR3 extends over 13 amino acids. Trimming stripped 4 bases from V and 1 base from J, with 7 bases between. Germline loops: CDR1 SGHAT, CDR2 FQNNGV. The CDR3 reads CASSYTVNYGYTF. In DNA form, the CDR3 reads TGTGCCAGCAGCTATACAGTTAACTATGGCTACACCTTC.

This chain connects TRBV5-1 to TRBJ1-4; weak D call: TRBD1 (5 bases). Between the trimmed V and J ends, which lost 5 bases and 6 bases, there was a span of 11 bases. CDR3 length equals 13 residues. Germline CDR1 is SGHRS and CDR2 is YFSETQ. The CDR3, as DNA: TGCGCCAGCAGAGGTCAGGGCGATGAAAAACTGTTTTTT. Its protein product is CASRGQGDEKLFF.

The J gene is TRBJ1-2, the V gene TRBV10-2; D perhaps matches TRBD1 (5 bases). Germline V CDR1 and CDR2: WSHSY, SAAADI. There are 13 residues in the CDR3. V was pared by 8 bases and J by 6 bases, with 16 bases between. The CDR3 DNA follows: TGCGCCAGCCGGGACTCTGGGAGGGATGGCTACACCTTC. It translates to CASRDSGRDGYTF.

V gene TRBV12-3 or TRBV12-4 combines with J gene TRBJ1-5, with a tentative D call TRBD1 (6 bases). The CDR3 spans 13 residues. Trimming took 7 bases from V and 3 from J, leaving 10 bases between them. CDR3 sequence (DNA): TGTGCCAGCACCCGACAGGTCAATCAGCCCCAGCATTTT. This sequence encodes CASTRQVNQPQHF.

V gene TRBV28 combines with J gene TRBJ1-5, with D possibly TRBD1 on 6 matching bases. CDR3 length: 14 amino acids. Trimming took off 5 bases at V and 3 bases at J, with 11 bases between the two ends. Per the germline V gene, CDR1 is MDHEN and CDR2 is SYDVKM. CDR3 in DNA: TGTGCCAGCAGTCCTCGGACAGACAATCAGCCCCAGCATTTT. This gives the protein CASSPRTDNQPQHF.

This sequence joins TRBV7-3 and TRBJ2-7; D ambiguous. With 4 bases removed from V and 1 base from J, the gap between germline ends came to 11 bases. The length of the CDR3 is 14 residues. Germline CDR1 SGHTA, CDR2 FQGTGA. CDR3: CASSSGGQSYEQYF. The CDR3, as DNA: TGTGCCAGCAGCTCAGGTGGGCAGTCCTACGAGCAGTACTTC.

The chain combines TRBV29-1 with TRBJ2-7, with no clear D. In germline, CDR1 is SQVTM, CDR2 ANQGSEA. V was pared by 3 bases and J by 4 bases, with 7 bases between. The CDR3 has 11 residues. The CDR3: CSVDTGYEQYF. In DNA, the CDR3 is TGCAGCGTTGATACGGGTTACGAGCAGTACTTC.

The genes are TRBV5-1 and TRBJ2-2; D unresolved. This CDR3 region has 13 residues. Germline CDR1 reads SGHRS; CDR2 reads YFSETQ. V was cut by 0 bases and J by 6 bases, with 6 bases left in between. The DNA of the CDR3 is TGCGCCAGCAGCTTGGGACACGCCGGGGAGCTGTTTTTT. Its protein is CASSLGHAGELFF.

The chain links TRBV10-3 to TRBJ1-2; 8 bases agree with TRBD1. Germline assignment: CDR1 ENHRY and CDR2 SYGVKD. This CDR3 comprises 16 residues. With 0 bases clipped from V and 6 bases from J, the junction kept 9 bases outside the gene matches. The CDR3 is CAISESRGLTGDGYTF. The CDR3 bases are TGTGCCATCAGTGAGTCCCGGGGTTTGACAGGGGATGGCTACACCTTC.

The rearrangement uses TRBV12-5 and TRBJ1-1, with D possibly being TRBD1 (5 bases). Germline CDR1 LGHNT, CDR2 FRNRAP. Between the trimmed V and J ends, which lost 8 bases and 4 bases, there was a span of 17 bases. The CDR3 is made up of 14 amino acids. CDR3: CASHWGGSSTEAFF. Written as DNA, the CDR3 is TGTGCTAGTCATTGGGGGGGGTCCAGCACTGAAGCTTTCTTT.